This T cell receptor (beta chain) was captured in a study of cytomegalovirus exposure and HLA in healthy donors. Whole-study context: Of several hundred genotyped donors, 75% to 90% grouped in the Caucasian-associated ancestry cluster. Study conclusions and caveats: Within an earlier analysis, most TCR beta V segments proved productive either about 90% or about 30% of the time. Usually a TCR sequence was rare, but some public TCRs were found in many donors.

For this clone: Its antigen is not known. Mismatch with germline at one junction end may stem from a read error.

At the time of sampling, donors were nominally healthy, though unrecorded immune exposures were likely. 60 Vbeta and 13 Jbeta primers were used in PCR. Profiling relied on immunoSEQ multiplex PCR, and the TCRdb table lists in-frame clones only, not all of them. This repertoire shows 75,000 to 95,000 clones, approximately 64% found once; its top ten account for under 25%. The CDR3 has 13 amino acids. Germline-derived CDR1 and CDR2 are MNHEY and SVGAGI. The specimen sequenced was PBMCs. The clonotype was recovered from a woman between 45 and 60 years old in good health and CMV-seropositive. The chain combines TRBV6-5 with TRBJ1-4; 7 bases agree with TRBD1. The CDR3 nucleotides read TGTGCCGGCAGTTACAGGGGAGGTGAAAAACTGTTTTTT. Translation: CAGSYRGGEKLFF.